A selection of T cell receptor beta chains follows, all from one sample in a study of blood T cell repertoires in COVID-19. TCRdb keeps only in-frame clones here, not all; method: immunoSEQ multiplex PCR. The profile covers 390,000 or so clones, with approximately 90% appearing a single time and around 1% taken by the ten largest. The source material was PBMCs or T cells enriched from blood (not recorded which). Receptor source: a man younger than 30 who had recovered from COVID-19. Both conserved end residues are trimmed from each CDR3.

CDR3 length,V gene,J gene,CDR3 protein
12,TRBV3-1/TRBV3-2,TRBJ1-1,ASSQTGPGTEAF
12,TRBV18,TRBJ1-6,ASSTTGNNSPLH
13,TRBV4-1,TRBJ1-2,ASSQTGRTDYGYT
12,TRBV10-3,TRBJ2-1,AIRPGLGYNEQF
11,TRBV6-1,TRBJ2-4,ASSEGPKNIQY
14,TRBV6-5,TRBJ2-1,ASSYSSLRAYNEQF
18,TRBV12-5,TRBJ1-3,ASGFLLLRQYQSSGNTIY
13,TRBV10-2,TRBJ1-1,ASSRRGQGMAEAF
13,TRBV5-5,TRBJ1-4,ASSFTGAVNEKLF
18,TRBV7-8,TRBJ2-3,ASSLDLAGGRLTSTDTQY
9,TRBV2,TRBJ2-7,ASSPYYEQY
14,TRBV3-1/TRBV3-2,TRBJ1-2,ASSPGGLGIFGGYT
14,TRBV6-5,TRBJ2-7,ASSYSGRTSTYEQY
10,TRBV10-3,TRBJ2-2,AISVESGELF
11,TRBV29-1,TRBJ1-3,SVERGSGNTIY
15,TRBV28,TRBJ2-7,ASSFDLGQGQTYEQY
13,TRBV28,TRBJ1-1,ASRGAASRTTEAF
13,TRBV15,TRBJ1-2,ATSEEGQRTYGYT
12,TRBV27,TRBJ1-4,ASPSTSTNEKLF
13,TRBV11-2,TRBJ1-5,ASSPGTGPDQPQH
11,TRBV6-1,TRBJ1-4,ASSETTSVSRS
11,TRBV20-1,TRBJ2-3,SASVAETDTQY